Below are 11 T cell receptor beta chains sequenced from a single sample in a study of control samples from healthy donors and cancer patients. The data were produced by immunoSEQ multiplex PCR, yet TCRdb's version contains in-frame clones alone and is incomplete. The data show about 110,000 clones, approximately 80% seen once. Material: blood. These receptors came from a man between 18 and 35 years old in good health.

This clone was seen more than once but under ten times. In DNA, the CDR3 is TGTGCCAGCAGTTATAGACTCCTGATTGGCTATGGCTACACCTTC. Encoded protein: CASSYRLLIGYGYTF. The rearrangement links TRBV6-5 to TRBJ1-2, with D unclear. Trimming pared 3 bases from V and 4 bases from J, leaving 15 bases between. CDR3 length: 15 amino acids. The germline V gene has CDR1 MNHEY and CDR2 SVGAGI.

This chain links TRBV4-1 with TRBJ2-7; D unclear. V lost 2 bases and J lost 0, with 11 bases in between. The CDR3 contains 15 residues. Germline V CDR1 and CDR2: MGHRA, YSYEKL. In nucleotides, the CDR3 is TGCGCCAGCAGCCAATCCGTTCTAAGCTCCTACGAGCAGTACTTC. This codes for CASSQSVLSSYEQYF.

The genes are TRBV27 and TRBJ2-3; D unclear. The CDR3 spans 13 residues. Trimming cost V 5 bases and J 1 base, with 7 bases left between them. Germline CDR1 reads MNHEY; CDR2 reads SMNVEV (reference sequence). The chain's CDR3 is CASSLTRTDTQYF. The DNA for the CDR3 is TGTGCCAGCAGTCTCACCCGCACAGATACGCAGTATTTT.

V gene TRBV11-2 combines with J gene TRBJ1-2, with D possibly TRBD1 on 5 matching bases. Trimming took 0 bases from V and 6 from J, leaving 14 bases between them. CDR3 length equals 15 residues. Germline V lookup: CDR1 SGHAT, CDR2 FQNNGV. CDR3 bases: TGTGCCAGCAGCTTAGATCGGGGGGGTAAGAATGGCTACACCTTC. Translating gives CASSLDRGGKNGYTF.

This CDR3 is CASSQVNGDTQYF. CDR3 DNA: TGTGCCAGCAGCCAAGTGAATGGAGATACGCAGTATTTT. This chain links TRBV4-2 with TRBJ2-3, with unresolved D. The CDR3 contains 13 residues. The germline V and J ends were trimmed by 1 base and 5 bases, with 7 bases remaining between them. Germline V CDR1 and CDR2: LGHNA, YNFKEQ.

The rearrangement joins TRBV6-2 or TRBV6-3 to TRBJ1-1; D remains ambiguous. V was pared by 0 bases and J by 1 base, with 9 bases between. The length of the CDR3 is 15 residues. Germline V gene sequence: CDR1 MNHEY, CDR2 SVGEGT. The CDR3 region is CASSYSSGKNTEAFF. The CDR3 nucleotides read TGTGCCAGCAGTTACTCGAGCGGAAAGAACACTGAAGCTTTCTTT.

The gene calls are TRBV3-1 (or the pseudogene TRBV3-2) and TRBJ2-1, with D hard to call. With 2 bases removed from V and 8 bases from J, the gap between germline ends came to 10 bases. The CDR3 contains 13 residues. Germline V CDR1 and CDR2: LGHDT, YNNKEL (reference sequence). The chain's CDR3 is CASSQNPWHEQFF. The CDR3 DNA is TGTGCCAGCAGCCAAAATCCGTGGCATGAGCAGTTCTTC.

The V and J genes are TRBV11-2 and TRBJ2-7; TRBD1 or TRBD2 may be the D gene (5 bases each). The germline V and J ends were trimmed by 4 bases and 4 bases, with 11 bases remaining between them. Germline lookup yields CDR1 SGHAT and CDR2 FQNNGV. This CDR3 is 13 amino acids long. The CDR3 region is CASSWGSGYEQYV. The DNA of the CDR3 is TGTGCCAGCAGCTGGGGCTCGGGATACGAGCAGTACGTC.

This rearrangement joins TRBV6-5 to TRBJ1-5; possibly TRBD1 for D (5 bases). Trimming stripped 8 bases from V and 0 bases from J, with 11 bases between. This CDR3 spans 14 amino acids. Germline values: CDR1 MNHEY, CDR2 SVGAGI. The CDR3 DNA reads as TGTGCCAGCTTCGGGGGTTATAGCAATCAGCCCCAGCATTTT. It specifies CASFGGYSNQPQHF.

The chain is built from TRBV11-2 and TRBJ2-3, with D possibly being TRBD2 (5 bases). V lost 5 bases and J lost 1, with 10 bases in between. The CDR3 is 14 amino acids. CDR1 and CDR2 (germline): SGHAT, FQNNGV. CDR3 sequence (DNA): TGTGCCAGCAGCCCTACTAGGGGCACAGATACGCAGTATTTT. Translated, it gives CASSPTRGTDTQYF.

The V call is TRBV28, the J call TRBJ1-2; 7 bases map to TRBD1. Germline values: CDR1 MDHEN, CDR2 SYDVKM. Losses at the gene ends were 5 bases for V and 3 bases for J; bases not matched to a gene: 6. This CDR3 has 14 amino acids. The DNA for the CDR3 is TGTGCCAGCAGTGGGGGGGACAGACACTATGGCTACACCTTC. Translating gives CASSGGDRHYGYTF.